Below are 2 T cell receptor beta chains sequenced from a single sample in a study of CD8+ T cells in alopecia areata. Extracted RNA was reverse transcribed into cDNA, the sequencing template. Repertoires were generated with immunoSEQ multiplex PCR, while TCRdb's copy carries only in-frame clones and drops some. The repertoire has approximately 30,000 clones, approximately 60% of them found once; the top ten carry about a sixth. Source material: NKG2D-high CD8+ T cells sorted from blood. The receptors derive from a human donor with alopecia areata.

There are a few counts of this clone. V usage is TRBV10-2 and J usage is TRBJ2-2; tentatively, D is TRBD2 (6 bases). Germline CDR1 is WSHSY and CDR2 is SAAADI. The CDR3 spans 13 residues. The V end was cut by 6 bases, the J end by 1 base, with 6 bases between. CDR3 nucleotide sequence: TGCGCCAGCAGCGGGGGGAACACCGGGGAGCTGTTTTTT. Protein sequence: CASSGGNTGELFF.

The J gene is TRBJ2-3, the V gene TRBV27; D gene ambiguous. Germline CDR1 and CDR2: MNHEY and SMNVEV (reference sequence). This CDR3 has 13 amino acids. V lost 6 bases to trimming and J lost 0 bases, with 7 bases between them. The CDR3 sequence is CASSTYSTDTQYF. DNA for the CDR3: TGTGCCAGCAGCACATACAGCACAGATACGCAGTATTTT.